A selection of T cell receptor beta chains follows, all from one sample in a study of OX40 agonist ivuxolimab in advanced cancers. Assay: immunoSEQ multiplex PCR; the TCRdb copy retains only in-frame clones and omits some. This sample has tens of thousands of clones, with roughly 94% found just once. The sample was CD4+ or CD8+ T cells sorted from blood, taken in a trial of the OX40 agonist ivuxolimab. The receptors stem from an adult with an advanced solid tumor such as melanoma, head and neck, liver or kidney cancer. The conserved cysteine and the conserved F or W are not part of the CDR3 here.

J,V,CDR3
TRBJ2-3,TRBV4-3,ASKRGRGSTDTQY
TRBJ2-7,TRBV4-1,ASSPERRGGAYEQY
TRBJ1-5,TRBV29-1,SAIPGDREGQPQH
TRBJ2-7,TRBV6-5,ASSSGLAVSSYEQY
TRBJ2-5,TRBV9,ASSGGTGHQETQY
TRBJ2-7,TRBV5-4,ASSLPGRGSYEQY
TRBJ2-6,TRBV4-3,ASSQDVVLSGANVLT
TRBJ1-3,TRBV7-8,ASSLQRVNLRSGNTIY
TRBJ1-4,TRBV28,ASSLSASGKLF
TRBJ1-2,TRBV12-5,ASGLAPSEAQTNYGYT
TRBJ2-1,TRBV9,ASSVEAAGDYSYNEQF
TRBJ2-7,TRBV4-1,ASSQEADRVSYEQY
TRBJ2-2,TRBV4-1,ASSRGQGGNTGELF
TRBJ1-2,TRBV2,ASRRQGAANYGYT
TRBJ2-7,TRBV7-2,ASSSPTGLAIYEQY
TRBJ2-2,TRBV5-6,ASSFSTSGNTGELF
TRBJ2-3,TRBV27,ASSWTGTRISDTQY
TRBJ2-7,TRBV7-3,ASSLYAASEQY
TRBJ2-7,TRBV28,ASSLLSAGDSGEQY
TRBJ2-6,TRBV4-3,ASSQKSSDNSGANVLT
TRBJ2-5,TRBV13,ASSLPGDQETQY
TRBJ1-1,TRBV19,ASSTLDVGLLSNTEAF